A single sample is the source of the 19 T cell receptor beta chains below, sequenced in a study of long-term antiretroviral therapy in people with HIV. immunoSEQ v3.0 was run at survey level. Sequenced by immunoSEQ multiplex PCR; TCRdb stores in-frame clones only, minus some. The sample has roughly 26,000 clones; 95% are singletons. This material consisted of unsorted PBMCs, taken more than 4.7 years after starting antiretroviral therapy. All receptors derive from a woman in her fifties or sixties with HIV.

The gene calls are TRBV14 and TRBJ2-2; 9 nucleotides match TRBD1. Germline CDR1 SGHDN, CDR2 FVKESK. The V gene end was trimmed by 2 bases and the J gene end by 6 bases; junction bases not matched to a gene: 1. The CDR3 runs to 14 residues. CDR3 nucleotides: TGTGCCAGCAGCCAATGGACAGGGGCCGGGGAGCTGTTTTTT. Its protein is CASSQWTGAGELFF.

This clone was observed once. The DNA for the CDR3 is TGTGCCAGTAGTAGCAAGCTACCTGGAAACACCATATATTTT. The encoded protein is CASSSKLPGNTIYF. The J gene is TRBJ1-3, the V gene TRBV19, with unresolved D. The CDR3 is 14 amino acids. Trimming cost V 4 bases and J 2 bases, with 9 bases left between them. Germline values: CDR1 LNHDA, CDR2 SQIVND (reference sequence). Using reference TRBV19 and TRBJ1-3 for the parts outside the CDR3, the full variable domain is DGGITQSPKYLFRKEGQNVTLSCEQNLNHDAMYWYRQDPGQGLRLIYYSQIVNDFQKGDIAEGYSVSREKKESFPLTVTSAQKNPTAFYLCASSSKLPGNTIYFGEGSWLTVV.

This chain joins TRBV7-9 and TRBJ1-2; D is perhaps TRBD1 (5 bases). The V and J ends lost 2 bases and 2 bases respectively, with 9 bases between them. The germline CDR1 and CDR2 sequences are SEHNR and FQNEAQ (reference sequence). The CDR3 length is 14 residues. CDR3 region: CASSLRGSNYGYTF. The CDR3 DNA is TGTGCCAGCAGCTTAAGGGGTTCGAACTATGGCTACACCTTC. The variable domain in full, with the rest retrieved from reference TRBV7-9 and TRBJ1-2, is DTGVSQNPRHKITKRGQNVTFRCDPISEHNRLYWYRQTLGQGPEFLTYFQNEAQLEKSRLLSDRFSAERPKGSFSTLEIQRTEQGDSAMYLCASSLRGSNYGYTFGSGTRLTVV.

This clone has more than one count but fewer than ten. V usage is TRBV5-1 and J usage is TRBJ2-3; TRBD2 agrees at 10 bases. V was clipped by 0 bases and J by 2 bases; unmatched bases: 3. Germline CDR1 SGHRS, CDR2 YFSETQ. The CDR3 is made up of 16 amino acids. CDR3 coding DNA: TGCGCCAGCAGCTTGGAACTAGCGGGACCCACAGATACGCAGTATTTT. It encodes CASSLELAGPTDTQYF.

The chain couples TRBV5-1 to TRBJ2-2; D gene unclear. V shed 7 bases and J shed 6 bases, with 16 bases lying between them. CDR1 is SGHRS and CDR2 is YFSETQ in the germline V gene. The CDR3 contains 14 residues. The CDR3 loop is CASADVAGPGELFF. The DNA of the CDR3 is TGCGCCAGCGCGGACGTCGCTGGTCCCGGGGAGCTGTTTTTT. Full variable domain (rest looked up from reference TRBV5-1 and TRBJ2-2): KAGVTQTPRYLIKTRGQQVTLSCSPISGHRSVSWYQQTPGQGLQFLFEYFSETQRNKGNFPGRFSGRQFSNSRSEMNVSTLELGDSALYLCASADVAGPGELFFGEGSRLTVL.

The V call is TRBV6-5, the J call TRBJ1-5, with 7 bases lining up with TRBD1. Germline V gene sequence: CDR1 MNHEY, CDR2 SVGAGI. The CDR3 consists of 16 residues. V gave up 2 bases and J gave up 7 bases; unmatched junction bases: 11. CDR3 protein: CASSYAGGGIGQPQHF. The CDR3 nucleotides read TGTGCCAGCAGTTACGCAGGGGGGGGAATCGGCCAGCCCCAGCATTTT.

This chain joins TRBV6-5 and TRBJ2-7, with TRBD2 identical over 10 bases. Germline assignment: CDR1 MNHEY and CDR2 SVGAGI. V lost 7 bases and J lost 4; bases outside the gene matches: 10. The CDR3 loop spans 15 amino acids. The CDR3 here is CASTSSGSMLYEQYF. CDR3 nucleotide sequence: TGTGCCAGCACTTCTAGCGGGAGCATGCTTTACGAGCAGTACTTC.

This sequence joins TRBV6-6 and TRBJ1-4; 7 bases align to TRBD1. The V gene's germline CDR1 is MNHNY and CDR2 SVGAGI (reference sequence). This CDR3 region has 14 residues. J gave up 5 bases and V 5 bases, and 5 bases lay outside the gene matches. The CDR3 spells CASSPRDRNEKLFF. DNA for the CDR3: TGTGCCAGCAGTCCACGGGACAGAAATGAAAAACTGTTTTTT.

In nucleotides, the CDR3 is TGCGCCAGCAGCACCAAGGGGAACGAGCAGTACTTC. Encoded protein: CASSTKGNEQYF. This sequence joins TRBV5-1 and TRBJ2-7; D might be TRBD1 (5 bases). The germline gives CDR1 SGHRS, CDR2 YFSETQ. V dropped 4 bases and J dropped 5 bases, with 10 bases sitting between them. This CDR3 has 12 residues.

V gene TRBV6-6 combines with J gene TRBJ1-4, with D perhaps matching TRBD1 (5 bases). Per germline, CDR1 MNHNY and CDR2 SVGAGI (reference sequence). Between the trimmed V and J ends, which lost 7 bases and 0 bases, there was a span of 9 bases. The CDR3 extends over 14 amino acids. CDR3 in DNA: TGTGCCAGCACATTGGGGGCAACTAATGAAAAACTGTTTTTT. Protein product: CASTLGATNEKLFF.

The rearrangement links TRBV7-2 to TRBJ1-4, with TRBD1 identical over 8 bases. With 5 bases clipped from V and 7 bases from J, the junction kept 18 bases outside the gene matches. Germline CDR1 is SGHTA and CDR2 is FQGNSA. The CDR3 has 18 amino acids. CDR3: CASSTRGPNRPRGEKLFF. CDR3 nucleotides: TGTGCCAGCAGCACCAGGGGGCCCAACCGTCCTCGAGGTGAAAAACTGTTTTTT.

V is TRBV28 and J is TRBJ2-7; D unclear. Germline V gene lookup returns CDR1 MDHEN and CDR2 SYDVKM. The CDR3 sequence is 14 residues long. Trimming removed 2 bases at V and 2 bases at J, with 10 bases between. The DNA of the CDR3 is TGTGCCAGCAGTTTAAACGGACCAACCTACGAGCAGTACTTC. Its protein is CASSLNGPTYEQYF.

The V call is TRBV28, the J call TRBJ1-1, with 7 bases fitting TRBD1. This CDR3 spans 14 amino acids. Looked up from germline, CDR1 is MDHEN and CDR2 is SYDVKM. The V gene end was trimmed by 6 bases and the J gene end by 4 bases; junction bases not matched to a gene: 8. CDR3 region: CASSTGAGGTEAFF. The CDR3 region has the DNA TGTGCCAGCAGCACAGGGGCGGGGGGCACTGAAGCTTTCTTT.

The V gene is TRBV6-1, the J gene TRBJ2-4, with D unresolved. The CDR3 is 15 amino acids. The germline gives CDR1 MNHNS, CDR2 SASEGT. The V end lost 7 bases, the J end lost 1 base, and 14 bases lay between the germline ends. CDR3 loop: CASTAVSEAKNIQYF. The CDR3 coding sequence is TGTGCCAGCACGGCGGTCTCTGAGGCCAAAAACATTCAGTACTTC.

This clone appeared once. The CDR3 loop reads CASTLTGDYGYTF. CDR3 nucleotide sequence: TGTGCCAGCACCTTGACAGGGGACTATGGCTACACCTTC. The chain uses TRBV6-5 and TRBJ1-2, with 8 bases matching TRBD1. This CDR3 is 13 amino acids long. In germline, CDR1 is MNHEY, CDR2 SVGAGI. Trimming cost V 7 bases and J 3 bases; bases outside gene matches: 4.

This chain connects TRBV11-3 to TRBJ2-1, with D maybe TRBD1 (6 bases). V was clipped by 5 bases and J by 5 bases, with 13 bases between them. In germline, CDR1 is SGHNT, CDR2 YENEEA. CDR3 length: 14 residues. The CDR3 DNA is TGTGCCAGCAGCAATACAGGGACACACAATGAGCAGTTCTTC. Its protein product is CASSNTGTHNEQFF.

The V and J genes are TRBV15 and TRBJ1-5; no firm D call. The CDR3 sequence is 13 residues long. V was cut by 0 bases and J by 6 bases, with 6 bases left in between. From germline, CDR1 is LNHNV and CDR2 YYDKDF (reference sequence). CDR3 amino acids: CATSRDGSQPQHF. DNA for the CDR3: TGTGCCACCAGCAGAGATGGGAGTCAGCCCCAGCATTTT. The variable domain in full, completed from reference TRBV15 and TRBJ1-5, reads DAMVIQNPRYQVTQFGKPVTLSCSQTLNHNVMYWYQQKSSQAPKLLFHYYDKDFNNEADTPDNFQSRRPNTSFCFLDIRSPGLGDTAMYLCATSRDGSQPQHFGDGTRLSIL.

The chain combines TRBV6-1 with TRBJ2-5; D is possibly TRBD1 or TRBD2 (6 bases each). The CDR3 has 15 amino acids. Germline CDR1 reads MNHNS; CDR2 reads SASEGT. V was trimmed by 2 bases and J by 4 bases, leaving 14 bases between them. CDR3: CASSENMGGGETQYF. CDR3 bases: TGTGCCAGCAGTGAAAATATGGGGGGCGGAGAGACCCAGTACTTC.

This chain joins TRBV27 and TRBJ2-1, with D tentatively TRBD2 (5 bases). Germline V gene data show CDR1 as MNHEY and CDR2 as SMNVEV (reference sequence). The V gene lost 2 bases and the J gene lost 4 bases, with 12 bases spanning the gap. This CDR3 spans 15 amino acids. The chain's CDR3 is CASSLAGQGYNEQFF. The CDR3 region has the DNA TGTGCCAGCAGTTTAGCGGGCCAAGGGTACAATGAGCAGTTCTTC.